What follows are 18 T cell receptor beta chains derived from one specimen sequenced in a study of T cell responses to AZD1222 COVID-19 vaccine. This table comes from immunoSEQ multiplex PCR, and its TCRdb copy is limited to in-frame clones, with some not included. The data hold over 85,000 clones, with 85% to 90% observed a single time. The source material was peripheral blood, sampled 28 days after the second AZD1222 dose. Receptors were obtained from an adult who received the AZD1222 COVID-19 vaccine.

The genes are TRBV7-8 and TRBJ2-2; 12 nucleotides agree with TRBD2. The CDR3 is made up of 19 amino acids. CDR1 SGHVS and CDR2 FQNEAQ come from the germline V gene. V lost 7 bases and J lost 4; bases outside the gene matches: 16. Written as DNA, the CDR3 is TGTGCCAGCACCCCCTTAGGACTAGCGGGATTGATAGGCACCGGGGAGCTGTTTTTT. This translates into CASTPLGLAGLIGTGELFF. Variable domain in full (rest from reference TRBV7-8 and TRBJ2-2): GAGVSQSPRYKVAKRGQDVALRCDPISGHVSLFWYQQALGQGPEFLTYFQNEAQLDKSGLPSDRFFAERPEGSVSTLKIQRTQQEDSAVYLCASTPLGLAGLIGTGELFFGEGSRLTVL.

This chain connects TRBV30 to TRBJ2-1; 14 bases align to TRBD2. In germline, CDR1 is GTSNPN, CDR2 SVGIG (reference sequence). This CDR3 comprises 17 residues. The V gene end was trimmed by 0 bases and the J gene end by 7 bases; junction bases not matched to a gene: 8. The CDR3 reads CAWSVKAGTSGSNEQFF. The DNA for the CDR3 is TGTGCCTGGAGTGTTAAGGCCGGGACTAGCGGGAGTAATGAGCAGTTCTTC.

CDR3 DNA sequence: TGTGCCAGCAGCTTAGGGAGCGGGCCATACAATGAGCAGTTCTTC. It yields the protein CASSLGSGPYNEQFF. The V call is TRBV7-6, the J call TRBJ2-1; the D gene is possibly TRBD2 (6 bases). CDR3 length: 15 amino acids. V was pared by 1 base and J by 4 bases, with 11 bases between. CDR1 is SGHVS and CDR2 is FNYEAQ in the germline V gene.

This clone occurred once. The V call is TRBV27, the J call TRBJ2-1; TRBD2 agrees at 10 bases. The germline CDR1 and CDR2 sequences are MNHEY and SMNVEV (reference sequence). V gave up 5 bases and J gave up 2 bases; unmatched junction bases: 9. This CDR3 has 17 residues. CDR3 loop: CASSTRLAGLTYNEQFF. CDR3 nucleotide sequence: TGTGCCAGCAGTACCAGACTAGCGGGCTTAACCTACAATGAGCAGTTCTTC.

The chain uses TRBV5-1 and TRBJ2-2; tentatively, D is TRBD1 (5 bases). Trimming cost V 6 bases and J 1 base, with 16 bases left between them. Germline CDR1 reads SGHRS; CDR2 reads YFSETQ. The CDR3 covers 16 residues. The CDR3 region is CASTPVSGMNTGELFF. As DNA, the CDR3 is TGCGCCAGCACCCCTGTCTCAGGGATGAACACCGGGGAGCTGTTTTTT.

The CDR3 DNA reads TGTGCCAGCAGTTTAAGGGGGATTCAGCCCCAGCATTTT. It encodes CASSLRGIQPQHF. The chain uses TRBV28 and TRBJ1-5; possibly TRBD1 for D (6 bases). Germline-derived CDR1 and CDR2 are MDHEN and SYDVKM. CDR3 size: 13 residues. V gave up 2 bases and J gave up 6 bases, with 8 bases separating them.

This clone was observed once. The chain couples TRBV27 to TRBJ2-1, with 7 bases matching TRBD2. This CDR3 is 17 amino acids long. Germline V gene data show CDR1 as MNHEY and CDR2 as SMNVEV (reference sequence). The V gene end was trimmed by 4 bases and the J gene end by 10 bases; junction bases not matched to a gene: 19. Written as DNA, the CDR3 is TGTGCCAGCAGTTCAAGGAAAGCGGGGTCTTATATGTCGGAGCAGTTCTTC. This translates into CASSSRKAGSYMSEQFF.

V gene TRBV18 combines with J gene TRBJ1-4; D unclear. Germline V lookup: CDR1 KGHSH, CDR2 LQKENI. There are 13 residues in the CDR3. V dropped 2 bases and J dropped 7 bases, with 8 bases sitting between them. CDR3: CASSPDSGEKLFF. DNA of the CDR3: TGTGCCAGCTCACCAGATTCGGGTGAAAAACTGTTTTTT.

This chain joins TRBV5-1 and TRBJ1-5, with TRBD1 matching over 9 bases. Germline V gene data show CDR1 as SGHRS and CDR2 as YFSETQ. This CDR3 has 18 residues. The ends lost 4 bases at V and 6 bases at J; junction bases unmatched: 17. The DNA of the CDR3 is TGCGCCAGCAGCCAACGACCTACGACAGGGGGGACCAGTCAGCCCCAGCATTTT. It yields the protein CASSQRPTTGGTSQPQHF.

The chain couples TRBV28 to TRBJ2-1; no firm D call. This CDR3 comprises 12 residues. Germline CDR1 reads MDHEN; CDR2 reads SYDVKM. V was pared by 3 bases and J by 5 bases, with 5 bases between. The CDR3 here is CASSFGDNEQFF. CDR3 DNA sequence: TGTGCCAGCAGTTTCGGAGACAATGAGCAGTTCTTC.

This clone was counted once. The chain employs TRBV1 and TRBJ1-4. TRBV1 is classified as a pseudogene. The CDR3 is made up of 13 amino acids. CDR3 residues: CTSSQKRVEKLFF. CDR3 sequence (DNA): TGCACCAGCAGCCAGAAAAGGGTTGAAAAACTGTTTTTT.

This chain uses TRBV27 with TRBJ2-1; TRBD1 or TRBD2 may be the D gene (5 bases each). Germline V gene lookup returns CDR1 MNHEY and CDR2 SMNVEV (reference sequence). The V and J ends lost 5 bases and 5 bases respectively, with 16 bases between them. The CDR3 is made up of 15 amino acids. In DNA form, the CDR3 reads TGTGCCAGCAGTCCCCAATATCTGGGGGACAATGAGCAGTTCTTC. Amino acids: CASSPQYLGDNEQFF.

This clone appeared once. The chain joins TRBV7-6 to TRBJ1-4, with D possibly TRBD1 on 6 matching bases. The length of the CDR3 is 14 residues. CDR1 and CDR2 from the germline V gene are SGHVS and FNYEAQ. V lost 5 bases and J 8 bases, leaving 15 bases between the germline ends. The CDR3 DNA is TGTGCCAGCAGCAACCGGGGGCCCTCGGAAAAACTGTTTTTT. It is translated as CASSNRGPSEKLFF.

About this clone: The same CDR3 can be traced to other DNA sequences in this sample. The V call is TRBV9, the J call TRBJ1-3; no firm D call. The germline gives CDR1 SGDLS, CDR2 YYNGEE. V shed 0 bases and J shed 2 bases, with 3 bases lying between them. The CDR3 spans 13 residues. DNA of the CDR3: TGTGCCAGCAGCGTAGGAACTGGAAACACCATATATTTT. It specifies CASSVGTGNTIYF.

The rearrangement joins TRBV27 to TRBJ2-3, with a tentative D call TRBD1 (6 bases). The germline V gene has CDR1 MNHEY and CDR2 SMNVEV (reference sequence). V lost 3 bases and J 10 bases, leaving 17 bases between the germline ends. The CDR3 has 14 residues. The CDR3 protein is CASSFRDTLTAQYF. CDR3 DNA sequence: TGTGCCAGCAGTTTTCGGGACACGTTAACTGCGCAGTATTTT.

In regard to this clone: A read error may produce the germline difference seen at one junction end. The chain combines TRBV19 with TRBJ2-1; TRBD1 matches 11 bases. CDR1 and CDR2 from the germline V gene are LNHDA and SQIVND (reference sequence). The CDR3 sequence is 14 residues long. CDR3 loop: CASSIAIRTGGKVF. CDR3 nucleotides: TGTGCCAGTAGTATAGCCATTCGGACAGGGGGCAAGGTCTTC.

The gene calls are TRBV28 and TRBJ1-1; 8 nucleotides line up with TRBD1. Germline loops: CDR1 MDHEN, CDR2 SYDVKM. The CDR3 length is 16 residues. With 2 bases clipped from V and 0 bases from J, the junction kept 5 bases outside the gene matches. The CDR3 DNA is TGTGCCAGCAGTTTAGGAGGACAGGGTATGAACACTGAAGCTTTCTTT. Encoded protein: CASSLGGQGMNTEAFF.

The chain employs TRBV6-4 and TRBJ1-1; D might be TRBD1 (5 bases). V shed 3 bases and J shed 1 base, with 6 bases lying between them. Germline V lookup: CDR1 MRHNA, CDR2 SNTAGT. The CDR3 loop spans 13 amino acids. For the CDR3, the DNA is TGTGCCAGCAGTGAAGACAGGAACACTGAAGCTTTCTTT. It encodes CASSEDRNTEAFF.